This TCR beta chain was recovered during a study of Tregs in tolerant kidney transplant recipients. Whole-study findings and limits: Biological reproducibility was not directly addressed, but technical replication error appeared minimal.

Data came from immunoSEQ multiplex PCR; TCRdb stores just in-frame clones and leaves some out. The table includes 60,000 or so clones, 70% to 90% detected once. Looked up from germline, CDR1 is LNHDA and CDR2 is SQIVND (reference sequence). Trimming took off 7 bases at V and 6 bases at J, with 6 bases between the two ends. The CDR3 is made up of 11 amino acids. This clone has a single count. Its specificity is unknown. The genes are TRBV19 and TRBJ2-2; D remains ambiguous. The clonotype was recovered from a human donor who received a combined kidney and bone marrow transplant. Sequencing used Tregs from blood, obtained before the transplant. The CDR3 loop is CASTRSGELFF. DNA of the CDR3: TGTGCCAGTACCCGGTCCGGGGAGCTGTTTTTT.